The sequence of this T cell receptor beta chain was determined in a study of STAT5B mutations in CD4+ large granular lymphocyte leukemia. Study as a whole: Healthy donors showed HLA-associated enrichment of the CDR3 'QG' motif.

The protocol was immunoSEQ multiplex PCR, while the TCRdb copy is restricted to in-frame clones and leaves out a portion. The sample shows 20,000 to 25,000 clones, just over 70% of them seen only once. Trimming took 3 bases from V and 0 from J, leaving 5 bases between them. This CDR3 contains 12 residues. Germline V gene data show CDR1 as GTSNPN and CDR2 as SVGIG (reference sequence). The sequence came from a human donor in good health. The chain joins TRBV30 to TRBJ2-5; D not resolved. Sequencing was performed on CD4+ T cells from blood buffy coats. The CDR3 region is CAWRPDQETQYF. The CDR3, as DNA: TGTGCCTGGAGGCCGGACCAAGAGACCCAGTACTTC.